A single sample is the source of the 30 T cell receptor beta chains below, sequenced in a study of cytomegalovirus exposure and HLA in healthy donors. Assay used: immunoSEQ multiplex PCR; TCRdb lists only in-frame clones, some missing. The table has 110,000 or so clones, 90% to 97% seen once. The sequenced sample was PBMCs. These receptors were obtained from a young woman in good health and CMV-seronegative.

The chain employs TRBV5-8 and TRBJ1-5; D might be TRBD1 (5 bases). Deletions cut 2 bases from V and 9 bases from J, with 12 bases between. Per the germline V gene, CDR1 is SGHTS and CDR2 is YDEGEE. The CDR3 is made up of 13 amino acids. CDR3 nucleotides: TGTGCCAGCAGCTTCACCCCGGGGGGGCCCCAGCATTTT. Translation gives CASSFTPGGPQHF. Variable domain in full (rest from reference TRBV5-8 and TRBJ1-5): EAGVTQSPTHLIKTRGQQATLRCSPISGHTSVYWYQQALGLGLQFLLWYDEGEERNRGNFPPRFSGRQFPNYSSELNVNALELEDSALYLCASSFTPGGPQHFGDGTRLSIL.

This sequence joins TRBV7-9 and TRBJ2-7; the D is unclear. V was pared by 3 bases and J by 3 bases, with 9 bases between. CDR3 size: 13 residues. Per the germline V gene, CDR1 is SEHNR and CDR2 is FQNEAQ (reference sequence). Here the CDR3 reads CASSFTEFYEQYF. The CDR3 bases are TGTGCCAGCAGCTTTACAGAGTTCTACGAGCAGTACTTC.

The chain links TRBV5-1 to TRBJ1-2; unclear D gene. The V gene's germline CDR1 is SGHRS and CDR2 YFSETQ. V was cut by 4 bases and J by 0 bases, with 7 bases left in between. The CDR3 covers 13 residues. The CDR3 loop reads CASSPTSNYGYTF. In DNA, the CDR3 is TGCGCCAGCAGCCCGACATCTAACTATGGCTACACCTTC.

The chain recombines TRBV5-3 with TRBJ1-2; D remains unclear. TRBV5-3 is an ORF for which the function is uncertain. Deletions cut 2 bases from V and 4 bases from J, with 12 bases between. This CDR3 spans 14 amino acids. DNA of the CDR3: TGTGCCAGAAGCTTTGCGGAACCTGCCTATGGCTACACCTTC. Its protein product is CARSFAEPAYGYTF.

This clone came up a few times. The rearrangement uses TRBV6-1 and TRBJ2-3; 9 bases fit TRBD2. Germline loops: CDR1 MNHNS, CDR2 SASEGT. The ends lost 1 base at V and 1 base at J; junction bases unmatched: 0. The CDR3 is 15 amino acids. CDR3 amino acids: CASSEERGGTDTQYF. CDR3 DNA: TGTGCCAGCAGTGAAGAGCGGGGGGGCACAGATACGCAGTATTTT.

The V gene is TRBV27, the J gene TRBJ1-6; 8 bases map to TRBD1. J lost 7 bases, V lost 3 bases, and 2 bases had no gene match. Germline V gene sequence: CDR1 MNHEY, CDR2 SMNVEV (reference sequence). This CDR3 spans 14 amino acids. CDR3 protein: CASSFTGGNSPLHF. The CDR3 nucleotides read TGTGCCAGCAGTTTCACAGGGGGAAATTCACCCCTCCACTTT.

Written as DNA, the CDR3 is TGTGCCAGCAGCCCCCAACGGTGGCCAACGGGGTACGAGCAGTACTTC. Translating gives CASSPQRWPTGYEQYF. The V gene is TRBV7-6, the J gene TRBJ2-7, with D perhaps matching TRBD2 (5 bases). From germline, CDR1 is SGHVS and CDR2 FNYEAQ. V lost 5 bases, J lost 4 bases, and 21 bases lay in between. The CDR3 spans 16 residues.

V gene TRBV6-5 combines with J gene TRBJ1-1; 7 bases are a match to TRBD1. This CDR3 contains 14 residues. V was clipped by 7 bases and J by 3 bases; unmatched bases: 8. The germline CDR1 and CDR2 sequences are MNHEY and SVGAGI. The CDR3 nucleotides read TGTGCCAGCAATCGACAGGGTGGCCACACTGAAGCTTTCTTT. Encoded protein: CASNRQGGHTEAFF.

The chain links TRBV4-2 to TRBJ1-5; tentative D call: TRBD1 (5 bases). V dropped 0 bases and J dropped 6 bases, with 12 bases sitting between them. CDR3 length: 15 amino acids. The germline V gene has CDR1 LGHNA and CDR2 YNFKEQ. Here the CDR3 DNA reads TGTGCCAGCAGCCAAGAGAAAGGGGAAGGTCAGCCCCAGCATTTT. This sequence encodes CASSQEKGEGQPQHF.

The chain couples TRBV27 to TRBJ1-4; no clear D gene. Trimming pared 0 bases from V and 8 bases from J, leaving 19 bases between. Germline V CDR1 and CDR2: MNHEY, SMNVEV (reference sequence). The CDR3 runs to 17 residues. The CDR3 DNA is TGTGCCAGCAGTTTATCTAGCAGCGGGCCTGTCCGAGAAAAACTGTTTTTT. Translating gives CASSLSSSGPVREKLFF.

J is TRBJ2-3 and V is TRBV6-1; 8 bases agree with TRBD2. Unmatched junction bases numbered 7, after V lost 2 bases and J lost 0 bases. The CDR3 loop spans 17 amino acids. Germline V CDR1 and CDR2: MNHNS, SASEGT. The CDR3 nucleotides are TGTGCCAGCAGTGAAATTAGCGGGGCACCAAGCACAGATACGCAGTATTTT. Its protein product is CASSEISGAPSTDTQYF.

The chain has TRBV6-5 and TRBJ2-7; D is perhaps TRBD1 (6 bases). The germline V and J ends were trimmed by 6 bases and 7 bases, with 19 bases remaining between them. The germline V gene has CDR1 MNHEY and CDR2 SVGAGI. The CDR3 covers 14 residues. The DNA of the CDR3 is TGTGCCAGCAGCAGCCGGGACAAAGGATGGGAGCAGTACTTC. As protein: CASSSRDKGWEQYF.

The chain joins TRBV28 to TRBJ1-1; a possible D gene is TRBD1 (5 bases). Trimming removed 1 base at V and 5 bases at J, with 11 bases between. CDR1 and CDR2 from the germline V gene are MDHEN and SYDVKM. The CDR3 runs 14 residues. Here the CDR3 reads CASSLLGRQTEAFF. Written as DNA, the CDR3 is TGTGCCAGCAGTTTATTGGGTCGACAGACTGAAGCTTTCTTT.

This clone was detected only once. This chain links TRBV6-4 with TRBJ1-1, with 7 bases aligning to TRBD1. The V segment lost 6 bases and the J segment 8 bases; nucleotides outside the gene matches: 18. This CDR3 is 16 amino acids long. From germline, CDR1 is MRHNA and CDR2 SNTAGT. The DNA of the CDR3 is TGTGCCAGCAGCAGACGACAGGGAATGCCCTTAGGGGAAGCTTTCTTT. Protein: CASSRRQGMPLGEAFF.

The CDR3, as DNA: TGCGCCAGCAGCTTGCGGGGGGACAACTACGAGCAGTACTTC. Translation gives CASSLRGDNYEQYF. The rearrangement joins TRBV5-1 to TRBJ2-7; perhaps TRBD2 as D (7 bases). The V end was cut by 1 base, the J end by 3 bases, with 11 bases between. The germline CDR1 and CDR2 sequences are SGHRS and YFSETQ. The CDR3 is made up of 14 amino acids.

CDR3 amino acids: CASSLGGARTDTQYF. As DNA, the CDR3 is TGTGCCAGCAGCCTCGGGGGGGCGCGCACAGATACGCAGTATTTT. V and J are TRBV5-4 and TRBJ2-3; 8 bases line up with TRBD2. Germline-derived CDR1 and CDR2 are SGHNT and YYREEE (reference sequence). V shed 4 bases and J 1 base; nucleotides not matched to a gene: 5. The CDR3 is 15 residues long.

The chain combines TRBV7-8 with TRBJ2-1; weak D call: TRBD1 (5 bases). Germline assignment: CDR1 SGHVS and CDR2 FQNEAQ. The CDR3 has 12 residues. The V gene lost 5 bases and the J gene lost 7 bases, with 9 bases spanning the gap. Written as DNA, the CDR3 is TGTGCCAGCAGCCCAAAGGGGAATGAGCAGTTCTTC. It codes for CASSPKGNEQFF.

The rearrangement uses TRBV28 and TRBJ2-5; TRBD2 matches 11 bases. Per the germline V gene, CDR1 is MDHEN and CDR2 is SYDVKM. Trimming took 6 bases from V and 5 from J; bases not matched to a gene: 5. CDR3 length: 14 residues. The DNA of the CDR3 is TGTGCCAGCAGGGAGGGACTAGCGGTGGAGACCCAGTACTTC. This sequence encodes CASREGLAVETQYF.

The chain has TRBV2 and TRBJ2-3; 9 bases align to TRBD2. From germline, CDR1 is SNHLY and CDR2 FYNNEI. V gave up 10 bases and J gave up 1 base; unmatched junction bases: 12. The CDR3 loop spans 16 amino acids. CDR3 coding DNA: TGTGCCAACACCATGCCCGCTAGCGGGGGCACAGATACGCAGTATTTT. It specifies CANTMPASGGTDTQYF. The variable domain in full, completed from reference TRBV2 and TRBJ2-3, reads EPEVTQTPSHQVTQMGQEVILRCVPISNHLYFYWYRQILGQKVEFLVSFYNNEISEKSEIFDDQFSVERPDGSNFTLKIRSTKLEDSAMYFCANTMPASGGTDTQYFGPGTRLTVL.

The chain couples TRBV10-3 to TRBJ2-2; maybe TRBD1 (6 bases). The CDR3 has 15 amino acids. Deletions cut 5 bases from V and 3 bases from J, with 13 bases between. The V gene's germline CDR1 is ENHRY and CDR2 SYGVKD. CDR3 nucleotide sequence: TGTGCCATCAGTACAGGGTCGACACACACCGGGGAGCTGTTTTTT. As protein: CAISTGSTHTGELFF.

The rearrangement uses TRBV5-5 and TRBJ1-1; 9 bases fit TRBD1. Germline V CDR1 and CDR2: SGHKS, YYEKEE (reference sequence). Trimming cost V 4 bases and J 4 bases; bases outside gene matches: 2. The CDR3 is 13 residues long. The CDR3 region is CASSKTGGTEAFF. Written as DNA, the CDR3 is TGTGCCAGCAGCAAGACAGGGGGCACTGAAGCTTTCTTT.

CDR3 coding DNA: TGCAGCGTCCACAAGGAAAGGTCCGGGAGGGCTTTCTTT. It yields the protein CSVHKERSGRAFF. The chain is built from TRBV29-1 and TRBJ1-1, with no clear D. The germline V gene has CDR1 SQVTM and CDR2 ANQGSEA. The V and J ends lost 6 bases and 11 bases respectively, with 22 bases between them. The CDR3 length is 13 residues.

The rearrangement uses TRBV2 and TRBJ1-4, with D perhaps matching TRBD1 (6 bases). The V gene's germline CDR1 is SNHLY and CDR2 FYNNEI. The CDR3 runs to 18 residues. Trimming left V 6 bases short and J 4 bases short, with 24 bases between. The CDR3 DNA reads TGTGCCAGCAGCGCACGGTGGGCTAGGACAGAGCTTAATGAAAAACTGTTTTTT. As protein: CASSARWARTELNEKLFF.

The rearrangement uses TRBV6-5 and TRBJ2-1; D is possibly TRBD2 (5 bases). Germline V gene lookup returns CDR1 MNHEY and CDR2 SVGAGI. This CDR3 region has 15 residues. The V end lost 0 bases, the J end lost 5 bases, and 11 bases lay between the germline ends. The CDR3 here is CASSYSIDGNNEQFF. The CDR3 coding sequence is TGTGCCAGCAGTTACTCTATTGACGGGAACAATGAGCAGTTCTTC.

The chain uses TRBV12-5 and TRBJ1-2; D gene uncertain. The CDR3 sequence is 18 residues long. The germline V gene encodes CDR1 LGHNT and CDR2 FRNRAP. With 5 bases removed from V and 1 base from J, the gap between germline ends came to 23 bases. The CDR3 is CASGDGQAAAGRNYGYTF. CDR3 DNA: TGTGCTAGTGGTGACGGCCAGGCTGCCGCCGGCCGTAACTATGGCTACACCTTC.

This rearrangement joins TRBV11-2 to TRBJ2-7, with 9 bases lining up with TRBD1. The CDR3 consists of 17 residues. Germline V CDR1 and CDR2: SGHAT, FQNNGV. J gave up 4 bases and V 5 bases, and 15 bases lay outside the gene matches. CDR3 sequence reads: CASSQILRQGVYYEQYF. The CDR3 DNA is TGTGCCAGCAGCCAAATTCTACGACAGGGGGTGTATTACGAGCAGTACTTC.

This chain joins TRBV7-6 and TRBJ2-7, with D tentatively TRBD1 (5 bases). Germline-derived CDR1 and CDR2 are SGHVS and FNYEAQ. The CDR3 loop spans 20 amino acids. The V gene lost 1 base and the J gene lost 6 bases, with 31 bases spanning the gap. The CDR3 reads CASSLGSFDGAGRIWAEQYF. CDR3 DNA sequence: TGTGCCAGCAGCTTAGGCAGTTTTGATGGGGCAGGGCGGATCTGGGCCGAGCAGTACTTC.

This rearrangement joins TRBV18 to TRBJ2-7, with no clear D. This CDR3 has 14 residues. V was pared by 5 bases and J by 6 bases, with 17 bases between. CDR1 and CDR2 (germline): KGHSH, LQKENI. The CDR3 sequence is CASSATLSAAEQYF. CDR3 nucleotides: TGTGCCAGCTCAGCCACACTTTCTGCGGCCGAGCAGTACTTC.

The chain uses TRBV25-1 and TRBJ2-5; 8 positions agree with TRBD1. V shed 10 bases and J 4 bases; nucleotides not matched to a gene: 8. This CDR3 region has 13 residues. Germline V gives CDR1 MGHDK, CDR2 SYGVNS. The CDR3 DNA sequence: TGTGCCACCAGGACAGGGAATCGAGAGACCCAGTACTTC. Amino acid sequence: CATRTGNRETQYF.

In its sample, this clone was seen a few times. The chain carries TRBV5-1 and TRBJ1-1; D remains ambiguous. Trimming stripped 0 bases from V and 7 bases from J, with 7 bases between. Germline V CDR1 and CDR2: SGHRS, YFSETQ. This CDR3 contains 12 residues. The CDR3 sequence is CASSLGGLEAFF. Written as DNA, the CDR3 is TGCGCCAGCAGCTTGGGAGGCCTTGAAGCTTTCTTT.